These 8 T cell receptor beta chains originate from one sample sequenced in a study of blood T cell repertoires in COVID-19. Libraries were prepared by immunoSEQ multiplex PCR; TCRdb keeps only in-frame clonotypes and omits some of them. The sample consists of about 150,000 clones, 76% of them appearing once. What was sequenced was peripheral blood. These receptors originate from a woman aged 80 or over with acute or convalescent COVID-19.

This chain connects TRBV10-3 to TRBJ1-2; the match to TRBD1 covers 8 bases. Germline CDR1 ENHRY, CDR2 SYGVKD. This CDR3 spans 16 amino acids. The J segment lost 8 bases and the V segment lost 0 bases, leaving 11 bases of the junction unmatched. The CDR3 loop is CAISESSRGQLGGYTF. The CDR3 DNA sequence: TGTGCCATCAGTGAGTCGTCCAGGGGGCAATTGGGGGGCTACACCTTC.

The chain carries TRBV18 and TRBJ2-3, with 7 bases fitting TRBD1. CDR1 and CDR2 from the germline V gene are KGHSH and LQKENI. The CDR3 extends over 16 amino acids. The V segment lost 2 bases and the J segment 2 bases; nucleotides outside the gene matches: 7. CDR3 in DNA: TGTGCCAGCTCACCAAGACAGGGAACTTCCACAGATACGCAGTATTTT. It yields the protein CASSPRQGTSTDTQYF.

The sample holds a few counts of this clone. This specimen includes other DNA sequences encoding the same CDR3. The chain links TRBV11-3 to TRBJ1-1; D gene uncertain. V dropped 5 bases and J dropped 1 base, with 8 bases sitting between them. Germline V lookup: CDR1 SGHNT, CDR2 YENEEA. CDR3 size: 13 residues. CDR3 residues: CASSLGENTEAFF. In DNA form, the CDR3 reads TGTGCCAGCAGCCTCGGAGAGAACACTGAAGCTTTCTTT.

The V gene is TRBV5-1, the J gene TRBJ2-3; 8 positions agree with TRBD1. The CDR3 consists of 15 residues. Germline loops: CDR1 SGHRS, CDR2 YFSETQ. With 2 bases clipped from V and 3 bases from J, the junction kept 5 bases outside the gene matches. The CDR3 nucleotides are TGCGCCAGCAGCTTCGACAGGGGTGGGACAGATACGCAGTATTTT. Translated: CASSFDRGGTDTQYF.

The genes are TRBV19 and TRBJ1-4, with D perhaps TRBD1 (5 bases). V lost 8 bases and J 5 bases, leaving 18 bases between the germline ends. The CDR3 spans 15 residues. Germline V lookup: CDR1 LNHDA, CDR2 SQIVND (reference sequence). The CDR3 DNA reads TGTGCCAGTGCCGATCGGGGGGAAAACAATGAAAAACTGTTTTTT. This encodes CASADRGENNEKLFF. The full variable domain, with the rest looked up from reference TRBV19 and TRBJ1-4, is DGGITQSPKYLFRKEGQNVTLSCEQNLNHDAMYWYRQDPGQGLRLIYYSQIVNDFQKGDIAEGYSVSREKKESFPLTVTSAQKNPTAFYLCASADRGENNEKLFFGSGTQLSVL.

The rearrangement uses TRBV11-2 and TRBJ1-1; D not resolved. V was clipped by 3 bases and J by 1 base, with 12 bases between them. The CDR3 extends over 15 amino acids. CDR1 is SGHAT and CDR2 is FQNNGV in the germline V gene. The chain's CDR3 is CASSFSEVRNTEAFF. The CDR3 DNA is TGTGCCAGCAGCTTTTCCGAGGTCCGGAACACTGAAGCTTTCTTT.

This chain joins TRBV7-3 and TRBJ1-1; D is perhaps TRBD1 (5 bases). The CDR3 is 16 residues long. The germline gives CDR1 SGHTA, CDR2 FQGTGA. V shed 2 bases and J shed 5 bases, with 18 bases lying between them. The CDR3 nucleotides are TGTGCCAGCAGCTTATCGGGGGAAGGGCCGCGGACTGAAGCTTTCTTT. Translated: CASSLSGEGPRTEAFF.

The rearrangement uses TRBV7-7 and TRBJ2-5; 10 bases are shared with TRBD1. V shed 5 bases and J 2 bases; nucleotides not matched to a gene: 5. Germline lookup yields CDR1 SSHAT and CDR2 FNYEAQ (reference sequence). This CDR3 has 15 amino acids. CDR3 amino acids: CASSTGQGGQETQYF. CDR3 nucleotides: TGTGCCAGCAGCACCGGACAGGGGGGACAAGAGACCCAGTACTTC. The complete variable domain, with remaining parts taken from reference TRBV7-7 and TRBJ2-5, reads GAGVSQSPRYKVTKRGQDVTLRCDPISSHATLYWYQQALGQGPEFLTYFNYEAQPDKSGLPSDRFSAERPEGSISTLTIQRTEQRDSAMYRCASSTGQGGQETQYFGPGTRLLVL.